The rows below give T cell receptor beta chains drawn from one sample of a study of cytomegalovirus exposure and HLA in healthy donors. The table came from immunoSEQ multiplex PCR; TCRdb's copy has only in-frame clones and leaves some out. Of 40,000 or so clones listed, around 69% are singletons. Sequences were obtained from PBMCs. The source of these receptors is a man in his thirties or forties in good health and CMV-seronegative. Both conserved end residues are trimmed from each CDR3. Fields, in order: V gene, D gene, CDR3 protein. A D gene is named only where the DNA matches it firmly.

>TRBV28|.
ASRENNYGYT
>TRBV2|TRBD1
ASLSRDSNYEQY
>TRBV5-1|TRBD2
ASSIVITSGRETQY
>TRBV6-5|.
ASSVQGTGELF
>TRBV5-1|TRBD2
ASSPPLAGALITEQF
>TRBV10-3|TRBD1
AISEGTGFSYEQY
>TRBV9|TRBD1
ASSTGTGPFNEQF
>TRBV11-3|.
ASSLDTGAESEQY
>TRBV27|TRBD1
ASRKGQGVLPQH
>TRBV7-2|.
ASSLVTASNQPQH
>TRBV6-5|TRBD1
ASTSGTEHTGELF
>TRBV7-3|TRBD1
ASSQNTGVRGGELF
>TRBV11-3|TRBD1
ASSLALPHTTGTGNTEAF
>TRBV27|TRBD2
ASTSTSGKETQY
>TRBV20-1|.
SARDIDGYT
>TRBV10-1|TRBD1
ASSDRGLTDTQY